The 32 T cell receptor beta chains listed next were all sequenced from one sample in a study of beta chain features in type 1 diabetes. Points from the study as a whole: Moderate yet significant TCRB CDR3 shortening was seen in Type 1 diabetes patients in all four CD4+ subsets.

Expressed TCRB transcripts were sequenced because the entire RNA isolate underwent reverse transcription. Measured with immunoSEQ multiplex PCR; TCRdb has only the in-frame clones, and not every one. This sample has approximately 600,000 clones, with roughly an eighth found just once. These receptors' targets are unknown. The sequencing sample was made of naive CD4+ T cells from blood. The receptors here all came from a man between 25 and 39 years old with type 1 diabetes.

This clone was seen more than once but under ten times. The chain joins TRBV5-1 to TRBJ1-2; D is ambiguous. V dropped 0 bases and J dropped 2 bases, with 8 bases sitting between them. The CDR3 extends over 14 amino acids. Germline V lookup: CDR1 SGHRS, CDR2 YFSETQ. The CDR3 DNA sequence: TGCGCCAGCAGCTTGGGGCAGAGAAACTATGGCTACACCTTC. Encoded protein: CASSLGQRNYGYTF.

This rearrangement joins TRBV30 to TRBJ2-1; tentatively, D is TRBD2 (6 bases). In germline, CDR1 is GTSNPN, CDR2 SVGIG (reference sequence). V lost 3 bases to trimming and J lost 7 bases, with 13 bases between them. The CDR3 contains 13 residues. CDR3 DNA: TGTGCCTGGAGGGGACTTGAACCTAATGAGCAGTTCTTC. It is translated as CAWRGLEPNEQFF.

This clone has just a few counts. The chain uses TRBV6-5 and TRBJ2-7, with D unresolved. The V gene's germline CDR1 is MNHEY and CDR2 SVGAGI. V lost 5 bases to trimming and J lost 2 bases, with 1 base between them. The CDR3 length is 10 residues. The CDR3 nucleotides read TGTGCCAGCAGTACCTACGAGCAGTACTTC. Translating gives CASSTYEQYF.

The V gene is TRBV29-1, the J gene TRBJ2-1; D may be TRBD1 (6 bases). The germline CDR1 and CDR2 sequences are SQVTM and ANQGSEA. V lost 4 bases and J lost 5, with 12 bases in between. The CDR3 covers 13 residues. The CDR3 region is CSVGWGPNNEQFF. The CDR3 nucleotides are TGCAGCGTTGGATGGGGGCCTAACAATGAGCAGTTCTTC.

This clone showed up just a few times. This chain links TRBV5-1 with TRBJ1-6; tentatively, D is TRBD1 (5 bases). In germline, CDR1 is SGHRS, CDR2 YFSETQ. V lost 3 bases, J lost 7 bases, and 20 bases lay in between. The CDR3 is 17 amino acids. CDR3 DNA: TGCGCCAGCAGCTATAACGGGCCGGGACGGGACAATTCACCCCTCCACTTT. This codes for CASSYNGPGRDNSPLHF.

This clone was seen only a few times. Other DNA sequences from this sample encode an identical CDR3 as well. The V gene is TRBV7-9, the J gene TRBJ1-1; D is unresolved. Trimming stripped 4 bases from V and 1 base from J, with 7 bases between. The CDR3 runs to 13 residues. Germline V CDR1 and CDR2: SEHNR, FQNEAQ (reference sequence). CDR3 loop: CASSSGRNTEAFF. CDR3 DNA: TGTGCCAGCAGCTCCGGACGGAACACTGAAGCTTTCTTT. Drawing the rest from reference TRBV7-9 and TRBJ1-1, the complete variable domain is DTGVSQNPRHKITKRGQNVTFRCDPISEHNRLYWYRQTLGQGPEFLTYFQNEAQLEKSRLLSDRFSAERPKGSFSTLEIQRTEQGDSAMYLCASSSGRNTEAFFGQGTRLTVV.

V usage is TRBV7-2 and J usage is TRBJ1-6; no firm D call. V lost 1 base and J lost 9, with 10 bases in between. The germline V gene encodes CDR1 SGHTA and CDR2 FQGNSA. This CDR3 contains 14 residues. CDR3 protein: CASSLDFGVSPLHF. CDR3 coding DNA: TGTGCCAGCAGCTTAGACTTTGGGGTTTCACCCCTCCACTTT.

This CDR3 reads CASSEASGTYGYTF. CDR3 coding DNA: TGTGCCAGCAGTGAAGCTTCAGGGACCTATGGCTACACCTTC. This chain connects TRBV2 to TRBJ1-2; maybe TRBD1 (5 bases). With 0 bases removed from V and 4 bases from J, the gap between germline ends came to 9 bases. Germline V lookup: CDR1 SNHLY, CDR2 FYNNEI. CDR3 length: 14 amino acids.

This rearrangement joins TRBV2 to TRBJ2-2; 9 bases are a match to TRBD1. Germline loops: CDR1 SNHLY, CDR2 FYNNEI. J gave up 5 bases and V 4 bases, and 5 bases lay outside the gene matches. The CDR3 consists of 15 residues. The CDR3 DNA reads TGTGCCAGCAGTGGGGACAGGGCCCCAACCGGGGAGCTGTTTTTT. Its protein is CASSGDRAPTGELFF. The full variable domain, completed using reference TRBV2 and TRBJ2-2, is EPEVTQTPSHQVTQMGQEVILRCVPISNHLYFYWYRQILGQKVEFLVSFYNNEISEKSEIFDDQFSVERPDGSNFTLKIRSTKLEDSAMYFCASSGDRAPTGELFFGEGSRLTVL.

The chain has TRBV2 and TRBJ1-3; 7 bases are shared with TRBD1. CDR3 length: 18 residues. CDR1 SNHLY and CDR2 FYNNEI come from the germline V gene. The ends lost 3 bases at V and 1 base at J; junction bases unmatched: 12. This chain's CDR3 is CASSDAGTAGVSGNTIYF. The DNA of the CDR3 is TGTGCCAGCAGTGACGCGGGGACAGCTGGGGTATCTGGAAACACCATATATTTT.

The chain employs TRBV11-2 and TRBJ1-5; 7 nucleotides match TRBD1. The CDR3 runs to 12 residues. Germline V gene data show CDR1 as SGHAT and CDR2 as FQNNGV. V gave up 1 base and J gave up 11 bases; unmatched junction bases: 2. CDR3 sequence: CASSLGQGAQHF. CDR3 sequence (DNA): TGTGCCAGCAGCTTAGGACAGGGAGCCCAGCATTTT.

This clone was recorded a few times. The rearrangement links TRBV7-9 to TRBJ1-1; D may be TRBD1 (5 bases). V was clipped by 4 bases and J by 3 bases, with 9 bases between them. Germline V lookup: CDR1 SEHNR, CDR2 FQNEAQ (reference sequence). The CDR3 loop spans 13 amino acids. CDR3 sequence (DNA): TGTGCCAGCAGCTGGGGGGAGGACACTGAAGCTTTCTTT. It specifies CASSWGEDTEAFF.

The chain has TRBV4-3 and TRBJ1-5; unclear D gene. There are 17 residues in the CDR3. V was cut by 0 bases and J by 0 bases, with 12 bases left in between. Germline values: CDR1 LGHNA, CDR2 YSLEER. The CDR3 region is CASSQDVGTYSNQPQHF. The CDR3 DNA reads TGCGCCAGCAGCCAAGACGTCGGAACTTATAGCAATCAGCCCCAGCATTTT.

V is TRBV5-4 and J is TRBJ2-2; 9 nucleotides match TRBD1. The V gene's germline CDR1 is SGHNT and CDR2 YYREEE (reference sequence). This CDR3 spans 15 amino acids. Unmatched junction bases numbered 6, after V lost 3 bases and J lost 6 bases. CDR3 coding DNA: TGTGCCAGCAGCTCGGGACAGGGAGTCCCCGGGGAGCTGTTTTTT. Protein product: CASSSGQGVPGELFF.

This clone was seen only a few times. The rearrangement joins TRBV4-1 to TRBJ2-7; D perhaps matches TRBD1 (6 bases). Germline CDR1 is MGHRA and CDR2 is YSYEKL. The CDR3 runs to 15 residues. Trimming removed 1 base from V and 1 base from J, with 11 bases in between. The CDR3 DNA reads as TGCGCCAGCAGCCAAGCAGAGGACAGATCCTACGAGCAGTACTTC. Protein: CASSQAEDRSYEQYF.

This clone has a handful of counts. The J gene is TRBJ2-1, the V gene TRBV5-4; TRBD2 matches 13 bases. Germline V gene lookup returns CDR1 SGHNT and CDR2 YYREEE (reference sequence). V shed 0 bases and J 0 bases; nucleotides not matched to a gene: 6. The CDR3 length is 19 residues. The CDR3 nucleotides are TGTGCCAGCAGCTTGGCCACACTAGCGGGGGGGAGCTCCTACAATGAGCAGTTCTTC. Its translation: CASSLATLAGGSSYNEQFF.

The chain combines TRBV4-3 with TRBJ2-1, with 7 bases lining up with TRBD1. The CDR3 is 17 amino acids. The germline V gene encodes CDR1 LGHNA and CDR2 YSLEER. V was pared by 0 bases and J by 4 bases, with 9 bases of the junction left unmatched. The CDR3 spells CASSQDWGTEIYNEQFF. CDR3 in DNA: TGCGCCAGCAGCCAAGATTGGGGGACAGAGATTTACAATGAGCAGTTCTTC.

The CDR3 nucleotides are TGTGCCAGCATCCTCGGGACAGGAGGCACCGGGGAGCTGTTTTTT. Translation: CASILGTGGTGELFF. The chain recombines TRBV2 with TRBJ2-2, with 8 bases aligning to TRBD1. The CDR3 has 15 amino acids. The V gene end was trimmed by 7 bases and the J gene end by 4 bases; junction bases not matched to a gene: 8. The germline V gene has CDR1 SNHLY and CDR2 FYNNEI.

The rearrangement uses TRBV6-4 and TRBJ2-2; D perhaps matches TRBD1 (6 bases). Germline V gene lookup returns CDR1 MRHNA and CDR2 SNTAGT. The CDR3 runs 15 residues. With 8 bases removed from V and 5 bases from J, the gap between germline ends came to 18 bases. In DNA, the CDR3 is TGTGCCAGCCCCCACCCAGGGGCCTGGACCGGGGAGCTGTTTTTT. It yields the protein CASPHPGAWTGELFF.

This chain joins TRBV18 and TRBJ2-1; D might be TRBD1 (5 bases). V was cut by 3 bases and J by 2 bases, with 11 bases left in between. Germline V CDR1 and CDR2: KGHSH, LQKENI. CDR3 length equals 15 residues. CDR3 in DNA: TGTGCCAGCTCACCCATGACAGTCACCTACAATGAGCAGTTCTTC. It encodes CASSPMTVTYNEQFF.

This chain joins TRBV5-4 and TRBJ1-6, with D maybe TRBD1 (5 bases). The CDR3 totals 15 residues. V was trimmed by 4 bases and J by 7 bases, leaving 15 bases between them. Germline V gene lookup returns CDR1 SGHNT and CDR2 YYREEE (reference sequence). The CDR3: CASSPGFGGNSPLHF. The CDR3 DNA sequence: TGTGCCAGCAGCCCCGGGTTTGGGGGGAATTCACCCCTCCACTTT. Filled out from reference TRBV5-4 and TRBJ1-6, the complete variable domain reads ETGVTQSPTHLIKTRGQQVTLRCSSQSGHNTVSWYQQALGQGPQFIFQYYREEENGRGNFPPRFSGLQFPNYSSELNVNALELDDSALYLCASSPGFGGNSPLHFGNGTRLTVT.

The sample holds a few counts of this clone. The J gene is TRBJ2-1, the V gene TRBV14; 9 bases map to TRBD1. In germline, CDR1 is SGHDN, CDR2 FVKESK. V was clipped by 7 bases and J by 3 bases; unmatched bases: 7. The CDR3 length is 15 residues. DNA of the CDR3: TGTGCCAGCACCAGGACAGGGGCGGGCTACAATGAGCAGTTCTTC. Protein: CASTRTGAGYNEQFF.

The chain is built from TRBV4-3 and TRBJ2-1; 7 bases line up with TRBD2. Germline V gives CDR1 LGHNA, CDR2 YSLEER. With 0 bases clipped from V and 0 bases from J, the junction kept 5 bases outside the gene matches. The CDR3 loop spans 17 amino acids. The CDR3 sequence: CASSQESRTSSYNEQFF. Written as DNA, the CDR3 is TGCGCCAGCAGCCAAGAGAGCCGGACTAGCTCCTACAATGAGCAGTTCTTC.

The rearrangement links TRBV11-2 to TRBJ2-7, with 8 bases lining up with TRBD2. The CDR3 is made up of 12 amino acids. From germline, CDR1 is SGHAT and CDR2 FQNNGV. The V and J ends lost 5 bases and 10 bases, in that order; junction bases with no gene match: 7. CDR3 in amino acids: CASSAREGQQYF. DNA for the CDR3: TGTGCCAGCAGCGCCCGGGAGGGACAACAGTACTTC.

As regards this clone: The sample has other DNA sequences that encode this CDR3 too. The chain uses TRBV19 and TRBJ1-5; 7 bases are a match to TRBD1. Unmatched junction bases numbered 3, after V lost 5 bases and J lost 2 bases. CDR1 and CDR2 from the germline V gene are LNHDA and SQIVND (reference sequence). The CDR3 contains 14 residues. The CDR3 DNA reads TGTGCCAGTAGTCTTACAGGGGGCAATCAGCCCCAGCATTTT. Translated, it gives CASSLTGGNQPQHF.

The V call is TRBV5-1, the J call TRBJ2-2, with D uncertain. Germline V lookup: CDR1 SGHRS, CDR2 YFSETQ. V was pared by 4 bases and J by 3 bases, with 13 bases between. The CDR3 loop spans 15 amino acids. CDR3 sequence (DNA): TGCGCCAGCAGCATGGACGGAGCCCACACCGGGGAGCTGTTTTTT. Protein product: CASSMDGAHTGELFF.

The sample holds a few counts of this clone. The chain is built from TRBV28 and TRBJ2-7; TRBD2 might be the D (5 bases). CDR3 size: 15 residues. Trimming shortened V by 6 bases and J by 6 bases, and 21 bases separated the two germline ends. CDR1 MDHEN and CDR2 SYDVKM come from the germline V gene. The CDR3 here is CASRVYGIGGSEQYF. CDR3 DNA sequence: TGTGCCAGCAGAGTCTACGGGATCGGAGGTTCCGAGCAGTACTTC.

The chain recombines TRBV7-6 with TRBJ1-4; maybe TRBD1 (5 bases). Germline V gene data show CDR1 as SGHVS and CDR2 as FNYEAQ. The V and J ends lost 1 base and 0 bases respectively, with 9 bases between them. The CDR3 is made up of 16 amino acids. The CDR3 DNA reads TGTGCCAGCAGCTTAGGGAGGGGAGCAACTAATGAAAAACTGTTTTTT. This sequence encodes CASSLGRGATNEKLFF.

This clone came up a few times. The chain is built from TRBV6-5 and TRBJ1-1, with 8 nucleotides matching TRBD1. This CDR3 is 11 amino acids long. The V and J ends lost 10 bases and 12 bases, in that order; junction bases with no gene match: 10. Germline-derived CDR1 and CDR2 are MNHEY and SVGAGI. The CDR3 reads CAIGQGPIPFF. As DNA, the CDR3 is TGTGCCATCGGACAGGGACCGATCCCTTTCTTT.

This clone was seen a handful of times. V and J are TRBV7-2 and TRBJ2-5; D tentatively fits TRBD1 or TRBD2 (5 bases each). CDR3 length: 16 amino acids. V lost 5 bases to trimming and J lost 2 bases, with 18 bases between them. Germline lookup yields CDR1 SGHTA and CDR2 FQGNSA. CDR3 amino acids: CASSLGPGPLQETQYF. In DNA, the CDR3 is TGTGCCAGCAGCCTGGGGCCGGGACCGTTACAAGAGACCCAGTACTTC.

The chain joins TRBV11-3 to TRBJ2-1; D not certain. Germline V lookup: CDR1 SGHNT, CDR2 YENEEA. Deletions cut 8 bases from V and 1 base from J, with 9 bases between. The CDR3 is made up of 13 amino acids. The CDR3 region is CASGLVSYNEQFF. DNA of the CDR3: TGTGCCAGCGGTTTGGTTTCCTACAATGAGCAGTTCTTC. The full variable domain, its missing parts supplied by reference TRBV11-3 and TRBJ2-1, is EAGVVQSPRYKIIEKKQPVAFWCNPISGHNTLYWYLQNLGQGPELLIRYENEEAVDDSQLPKDRFSAERLKGVDSTLKIQPAELGDSAVYLCASGLVSYNEQFFGPGTRLTVL.

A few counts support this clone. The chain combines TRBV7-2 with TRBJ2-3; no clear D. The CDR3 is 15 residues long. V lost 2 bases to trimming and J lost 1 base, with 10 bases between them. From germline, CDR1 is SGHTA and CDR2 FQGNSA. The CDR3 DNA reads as TGTGCCAGCAGCTTAATTATGCTCGGCACAGATACGCAGTATTTT. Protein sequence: CASSLIMLGTDTQYF.